This T cell receptor beta chain was found in a study of tumor-infiltrating lymphocytes in primary liver carcinoma. Trimming removed 6 bases from V and 6 bases from J; junction bases left unmatched: 7. The CDR3 runs to 13 residues. From germline, CDR1 is SQVTM and CDR2 ANQGSEA. Starting from about 0.5 ug of total RNA, TCR beta cDNA was produced with a primer in the constant region. Each TCR beta library was derived from three nested multiplex PCR rounds that employed slightly modified ARM-PCR. The first two PCR rounds used TRBV1-TRBV30 forward primers with a C-beta reverse primer, approximately 11 cycles each. TCRdb passed the multiplex PCR reads through MiXCR, listing each CDR3 protein once. The profile shows hundreds of thousands of distinct CDR3 sequences, 50% to 75% of them singletons. Concerning this clonotype itself: Antigen: not known. This may stem from a read error, because a much larger clone lies one nucleotide away.

Study-wide results and caveats: A significantly higher top-250-clone fraction was recorded for tumors than for blood (p = 0.039).

Out of unsorted whole blood came the blood RNA, and germline DNA was extracted as well. Patients were chronically HBV-infected and treatment-naive. This sequence joins TRBV29-1 and TRBJ2-1; TRBD1 agrees at 8 bases. The source material was peripheral blood. The sequence derives from a woman younger than 45 with primary liver carcinoma and hepatitis B virus infection. As DNA, the CDR3 is TGCAGCGTGAGCAGGGGGCAGGTCAATGAGCAGTTCTTC. It codes for CSVSRGQVNEQFF.